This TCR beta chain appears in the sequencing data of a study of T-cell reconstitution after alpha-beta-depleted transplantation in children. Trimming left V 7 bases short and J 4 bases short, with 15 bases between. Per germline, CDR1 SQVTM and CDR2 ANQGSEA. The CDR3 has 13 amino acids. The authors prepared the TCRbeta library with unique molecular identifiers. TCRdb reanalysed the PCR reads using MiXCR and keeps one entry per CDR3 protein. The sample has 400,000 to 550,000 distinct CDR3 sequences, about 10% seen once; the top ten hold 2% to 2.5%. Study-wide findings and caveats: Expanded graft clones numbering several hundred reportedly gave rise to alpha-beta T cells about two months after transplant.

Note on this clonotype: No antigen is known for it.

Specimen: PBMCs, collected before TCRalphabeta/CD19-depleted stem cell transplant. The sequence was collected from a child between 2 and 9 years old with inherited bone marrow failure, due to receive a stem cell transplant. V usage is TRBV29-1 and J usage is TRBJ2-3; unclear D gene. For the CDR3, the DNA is TGCAGCGCCAAACATCGGCCAGCAGATACGCAGTATTTT. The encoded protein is CSAKHRPADTQYF.